The rows below give T cell receptor beta chains drawn from one sample of a study of blood T cell repertoires in COVID-19. Sequencing used immunoSEQ multiplex PCR; TCRdb keeps in-frame clones, though not all of them. The sample lists fewer than 35,000 clones, over 90% seen once, with 12% in the top ten. The sequenced material came from peripheral blood. All receptors derive from a human donor in a cohort sampled during active COVID-19. Each CDR3 is given with its conserved first and last residue. A D gene is named only where the DNA matches it firmly. Clone size is shown for a subset of rows, as once, few, many or a class of expanded clone.

V: TRBV6-2/TRBV6-3; J: TRBJ2-1; size: -; D: TRBD2; CDR3: CASSQTSGSMDEQFF; DNA: TGTGCCAGCAGTCAGACTAGCGGGAGTATGGATGAGCAGTTCTTC
V: TRBV10-3; J: TRBJ2-1; size: -; D: TRBD2; CDR3: CAISLAGEPDEQFF; DNA: TGTGCCATCAGTTTAGCGGGAGAGCCCGATGAGCAGTTCTTC
V: TRBV5-4; J: TRBJ1-6; size: -; D: TRBD1; CDR3: CASSPDRKNSPLHF; DNA: TGTGCCAGCAGTCCGGACAGGAAAAATTCACCCCTCCACTTT
V: TRBV27; J: TRBJ2-7; size: -; D: -; CDR3: CASSLTQGYEQYF; DNA: TGTGCCAGCAGTCTGACCCAGGGCTACGAGCAGTACTTC
V: TRBV19; J: TRBJ2-1; size: -; D: TRBD2; CDR3: CASSTTRAGVRNEQFF; DNA: TGTGCCAGTAGTACGACCCGAGCGGGAGTGCGGAATGAGCAGTTCTTC
V: TRBV5-1; J: TRBJ2-1; size: few; D: TRBD2; CDR3: CASSLAGIESNEQFF; DNA: TGCGCCAGCAGCTTAGCGGGAATAGAGTCCAATGAGCAGTTCTTC
V: TRBV12-5; J: TRBJ2-5; size: -; D: -; CDR3: CASGLINQETQYF; DNA: TGTGCTAGTGGTTTGATTAACCAAGAGACCCAGTACTTC
V: TRBV7-9; J: TRBJ2-2; size: few; D: -; CDR3: CASSPGDSQTGELFF; DNA: TGTGCCAGCAGCCCCGGGGACTCCCAGACCGGGGAGCTGTTTTTT
V: TRBV7-2; J: TRBJ2-1; size: -; D: -; CDR3: CASRPLGATEQFF; DNA: TGTGCCAGCAGACCCTTAGGGGCGACTGAGCAGTTCTTC
V: TRBV4-1; J: TRBJ2-3; size: -; D: -; CDR3: CASSQRSLGSGTDTQYF; DNA: TGCGCCAGCAGCCAGAGGTCCCTCGGGAGTGGCACAGATACGCAGTATTTT
V: TRBV5-5; J: TRBJ2-7; size: -; D: -; CDR3: CASSRGQTYEQYF; DNA: TGTGCCAGCAGCCGCGGACAAACCTACGAGCAGTACTTC
V: TRBV5-1; J: TRBJ2-3; size: -; D: TRBD2; CDR3: CASSLTGTSGKTDTQYF; DNA: TGCGCCAGCAGCTTGACCGGGACTAGCGGGAAGACAGATACGCAGTATTTT
V: TRBV9; J: TRBJ1-4; size: -; D: TRBD1; CDR3: CASSAAGGYEKLFF; DNA: TGTGCCAGCAGCGCAGCAGGGGGCTACGAAAAACTGTTTTTT
V: TRBV4-2; J: TRBJ2-1; size: -; D: TRBD2; CDR3: CASSPGLAGGVNEQFF; DNA: TGTGCCAGCAGCCCCGGACTAGCGGGAGGGGTGAATGAGCAGTTCTTC
V: TRBV27; J: TRBJ2-1; size: -; D: TRBD2; CDR3: CASRPLTGGEQFF; DNA: TGTGCCAGCAGACCGTTGACGGGGGGTGAGCAGTTCTTC
V: TRBV30; J: TRBJ1-4; size: -; D: -; CDR3: CAWSAGTNEKLFF; DNA: TGTGCCTGGAGCGCAGGGACTAATGAAAAACTGTTTTTT
V: TRBV5-1; J: TRBJ2-1; size: -; D: TRBD2; CDR3: CASSLDLAGQNEQFF; DNA: TGCGCCAGCAGCTTGGATCTAGCGGGTCAGAATGAGCAGTTCTTC
V: TRBV6-6; J: TRBJ2-7; size: -; D: -; CDR3: CASSWSHRVSYEQYF; DNA: TGTGCCAGCAGTTGGTCGCACAGGGTCTCCTACGAGCAGTACTTC
V: TRBV2; J: TRBJ2-1; size: -; D: -; CDR3: CASIRSLSSYNEQFF; DNA: TGTGCCAGCATTCGTAGCCTGAGCTCCTACAATGAGCAGTTCTTC
V: TRBV7-9; J: TRBJ2-1; size: -; D: TRBD2; CDR3: CAGGVAGGNNEQFF; DNA: TGTGCCGGCGGGGTAGCGGGAGGGAACAATGAGCAGTTCTTC
V: TRBV27; J: TRBJ2-1; size: -; D: TRBD2; CDR3: CASSTFREGGDEQFF; DNA: TGTGCCAGCAGCACCTTTCGGGAGGGCGGCGATGAGCAGTTCTTC
V: TRBV5-8; J: TRBJ2-7; size: -; D: -; CDR3: CASKGSRGQIYEQYF; DNA: TGTGCCAGCAAAGGGTCCCGCGGGCAAATCTACGAGCAGTACTTC
V: TRBV5-1; J: TRBJ2-7; size: -; D: TRBD1; CDR3: CASSFSLGQGGRGYEQYF; DNA: TGCGCCAGCAGCTTTTCATTGGGACAGGGAGGCCGGGGGTACGAGCAGTACTTC
V: TRBV19; J: TRBJ2-2; size: -; D: TRBD1; CDR3: CASSKPGQGNTGELFF; DNA: TGTGCCAGTAGCAAGCCGGGACAGGGGAACACCGGGGAGCTGTTTTTT
V: TRBV28; J: TRBJ2-1; size: -; D: TRBD1; CDR3: CASSSRDRNYNEQFF; DNA: TGTGCCAGCAGTTCCCGGGACAGGAATTACAATGAGCAGTTCTTC
V: TRBV4-3; J: TRBJ2-3; size: -; D: -; CDR3: CASSQAEADTQYF; DNA: TGCGCCAGCAGCCAAGCTGAGGCAGATACGCAGTATTTT
V: TRBV7-7; J: TRBJ2-2; size: -; D: TRBD2; CDR3: CASSLDSGRAMIGELFF; DNA: TGTGCTAGCAGCTTGGACAGCGGGAGGGCGATGATAGGGGAGCTGTTTTTT
V: TRBV30; J: TRBJ2-2; size: -; D: TRBD1; CDR3: CAWTSYGQVNTGELFF; DNA: TGTGCCTGGACATCATATGGACAGGTTAACACCGGGGAGCTGTTTTTT
V: TRBV30; J: TRBJ1-5; size: -; D: TRBD1; CDR3: CAWSVRDRVTQPQHF; DNA: TGTGCCTGGAGTGTACGAGACAGGGTCACTCAGCCCCAGCATTTT
V: TRBV5-5; J: TRBJ1-1; size: -; D: -; CDR3: CASTPLTGTEAFF; DNA: TGTGCCAGCACCCCACTGACAGGCACTGAAGCTTTCTTT
V: TRBV7-6; J: TRBJ2-7; size: -; D: -; CDR3: CASSLGSEGYEQYF; DNA: TGTGCCAGCAGCTTAGGCTCCGAGGGATACGAGCAGTACTTC
V: TRBV18; J: TRBJ2-7; size: once; D: -; CDR3: CASSPSQEVNEQYF; DNA: TGTGCCAGCTCCCCAAGCCAGGAGGTCAACGAGCAGTACTTC
V: TRBV10-3; J: TRBJ1-1; size: -; D: -; CDR3: CAISGQVSRWVGDTEAFF; DNA: TGTGCCATCAGTGGTCAAGTAAGCCGTTGGGTAGGGGACACTGAAGCTTTCTTT
V: TRBV27; J: TRBJ1-5; size: few; D: -; CDR3: CASSLSGVGQPQHF; DNA: TGTGCCAGCAGTTTATCAGGGGTGGGTCAGCCCCAGCATTTT
V: TRBV19; J: TRBJ2-3; size: once; D: TRBD1; CDR3: CASSSLDRETDTQYF; DNA: TGTGCCAGTAGCAGCCTGGACAGGGAAACAGATACGCAGTATTTT
V: TRBV29-1; J: TRBJ2-7; size: few; D: TRBD1; CDR3: CSVAPGQGHEQYF; DNA: TGCAGCGTTGCCCCGGGACAGGGCCACGAGCAGTACTTC
V: TRBV19; J: TRBJ2-7; size: -; D: TRBD1; CDR3: CASSMRQGAYEQYF; DNA: TGTGCCAGTAGTATGAGGCAGGGGGCCTACGAGCAGTACTTC
V: TRBV19; J: TRBJ2-1; size: once; D: -; CDR3: CASSISDGRYNEQFF; DNA: TGTGCCAGTAGTATTAGTGATGGGCGATACAATGAGCAGTTCTTC
V: TRBV3-1/TRBV3-2; J: TRBJ2-3; size: once; D: TRBD1; CDR3: CASSRDPPGQGADTQYF; DNA: TGTGCCAGCAGCCGAGACCCGCCGGGGCAGGGGGCAGATACGCAGTATTTT
V: TRBV7-2; J: TRBJ1-4; size: -; D: -; CDR3: CASSPQEANEKLFF; DNA: TGTGCCAGCAGCCCGCAGGAGGCTAATGAAAAACTGTTTTTT
V: TRBV28; J: TRBJ2-2; size: -; D: -; CDR3: CASSLPGVRTGELFF; DNA: TGTGCCAGCAGTTTACCGGGAGTGAGAACCGGGGAGCTGTTTTTT
V: TRBV7-3; J: TRBJ2-3; size: -; D: TRBD2; CDR3: CASSLMGLAGDTQYF; DNA: TGTGCCAGCAGCTTAATGGGACTAGCGGGAGATACGCAGTATTTT
V: TRBV19; J: TRBJ1-2; size: few; D: TRBD1; CDR3: CASSGRTQGVGYTF; DNA: TGTGCCAGTAGTGGTAGGACCCAGGGGGTCGGCTACACCTTC
V: TRBV6-6; J: TRBJ1-1; size: once; D: -; CDR3: CASSYKGGDTEAFF; DNA: TGTGCCAGCAGTTACAAGGGAGGGGACACTGAAGCTTTCTTT
V: TRBV6-1; J: TRBJ2-5; size: -; D: TRBD1; CDR3: CASSEWGQGGETQYF; DNA: TGTGCCAGCAGTGAATGGGGACAGGGAGGAGAGACCCAGTACTTC
V: TRBV11-2; J: TRBJ2-7; size: -; D: -; CDR3: CASSWRDYEQYF; DNA: TGTGCCAGCAGCTGGCGGGACTACGAGCAGTACTTC
V: TRBV5-6; J: TRBJ2-5; size: -; D: -; CDR3: CASSWAQWGEEETQYF; DNA: TGTGCCAGCAGCTGGGCGCAATGGGGGGAGGAAGAGACCCAGTACTTC
V: TRBV7-2; J: TRBJ1-5; size: -; D: TRBD1; CDR3: CASSSQGSGKPQHF; DNA: TGTGCCAGCAGCTCACAGGGGTCCGGGAAGCCCCAGCATTTT
V: TRBV5-1; J: TRBJ1-4; size: -; D: TRBD1; CDR3: CASSSLDRERGKLFF; DNA: TGCGCCAGCAGCTCCTTGGACAGGGAACGAGGAAAACTGTTTTTT
V: TRBV14; J: TRBJ2-1; size: -; D: -; CDR3: CASSQLQGPYNEQFF; DNA: TGTGCCAGCAGCCAATTACAGGGTCCCTACAATGAGCAGTTCTTC
V: TRBV5-4; J: TRBJ2-6; size: -; D: TRBD1; CDR3: CASRPTGAGANVLTF; DNA: TGTGCCAGCAGACCTACAGGGGCTGGGGCCAACGTCCTGACTTTC
V: TRBV23-1; J: TRBJ1-2; size: -; D: -; CDR3: CASSETLTGKGYGYTF; DNA: TGCGCCAGCAGTGAAACCCTTACAGGGAAGGGCTATGGCTACACCTTC
V: TRBV28; J: TRBJ1-1; size: once; D: -; CDR3: CASSVMNTEAFF; DNA: TGTGCCAGCAGTGTCATGAACACTGAAGCTTTCTTT
V: TRBV7-2; J: TRBJ1-5; size: -; D: -; CDR3: CASSLPPNLQPQHF; DNA: TGTGCCAGCAGCTTGCCACCTAATTTGCAGCCCCAGCATTTT